This T cell receptor beta chain originates from a study of T cell repertoires in cytomegalovirus infection. Across the study: Indicated by public TCR beta signatures were CMV infection and matching HLA type.

MiXCR, run by TCRdb on the reads, gives a single entry per CDR3 protein. Among 250,000 to 300,000 distinct CDR3 sequences listed, 20% to 30% were seen once. The CDR3 totals 14 residues. The germline V gene has CDR1 SGHNT and CDR2 YENEEA. The germline V and J ends were trimmed by 5 bases and 7 bases, with 15 bases remaining between them. There are a few counts of this clonotype. This clonotype was sampled from a human donor in good health (CMV status not recorded). Some clones in this sample may be carry-over from other donors' samples. Sequencing input: PBMCs. The chain is built from TRBV11-3 and TRBJ2-1; D gene unclear. The CDR3 loop is CASSARLAVNEQFF. Here the CDR3 DNA reads TGTGCCAGCAGCGCCCGCCTTGCGGTAAATGAGCAGTTCTTC.